These 28 T cell receptor beta chains were all obtained from the same sample, sequenced in a study of cytomegalovirus exposure and HLA in healthy donors. Libraries were prepared by immunoSEQ multiplex PCR; TCRdb keeps only in-frame clonotypes and omits some of them. The table lists about 180,000 clones, 85% to 90% of them singletons. Sequenced input: PBMCs. All receptors come from a young woman in good health and CMV-seronegative.

This clone has more than one count but fewer than ten. The J gene is TRBJ1-2, the V gene TRBV4-1; 7 bases are a match to TRBD1. From germline, CDR1 is MGHRA and CDR2 YSYEKL. The V gene end was trimmed by 2 bases and the J gene end by 6 bases; junction bases not matched to a gene: 15. This CDR3 has 17 amino acids. The CDR3 DNA is TGCGCCAGCAGCCAATTTGATTCGGACAGGTCTGCTAATGGCTACACCTTC. It specifies CASSQFDSDRSANGYTF.

The chain joins TRBV4-1 to TRBJ2-6; the D gene is possibly TRBD2 (5 bases). The CDR3 has 17 amino acids. Germline V gene sequence: CDR1 MGHRA, CDR2 YSYEKL. Trimming shortened V by 1 base and J by 1 base, and 11 bases separated the two germline ends. The CDR3: CASSQGGSESGANVLTF. In DNA, the CDR3 is TGCGCCAGCAGCCAAGGGGGTAGCGAGTCTGGGGCCAACGTCCTGACTTTC.

The chain has TRBV19 and TRBJ2-3, with a possible D match to TRBD2 (6 bases). The CDR3 length is 15 residues. CDR1 is LNHDA and CDR2 is SQIVND in the germline V gene (reference sequence). Trimming removed 4 bases at V and 7 bases at J, with 18 bases between. CDR3 sequence: CASSNSPRLDYTQYF. Written as DNA, the CDR3 is TGTGCCAGTAGTAATAGCCCTCGACTAGACTATACGCAGTATTTT.

The CDR3 sequence: CASNRTGSYTGELFF. CDR3 coding DNA: TGTGCCAGCAACCGGACAGGGTCGTACACCGGGGAGCTGTTTTTT. The chain uses TRBV7-9 and TRBJ2-2; 8 positions match TRBD1. Germline assignment: CDR1 SEHNR and CDR2 FQNEAQ (reference sequence). The CDR3 spans 15 residues. V was clipped by 7 bases and J by 3 bases; unmatched bases: 7. Combining the CDR3 with reference TRBV7-9 and TRBJ2-2 gives the whole variable domain DTGVSQNPRHKITKRGQNVTFRCDPISEHNRLYWYRQTLGQGPEFLTYFQNEAQLEKSRLLSDRFSAERPKGSFSTLEIQRTEQGDSAMYLCASNRTGSYTGELFFGEGSRLTVL.

This clone is a singleton in its sample. CDR3 residues: CASSFALTGSGNTIYF. The CDR3, as DNA: TGTGCCAGCAGCTTCGCATTGACAGGGTCTGGAAACACCATATATTTT. V and J are TRBV11-2 and TRBJ1-3, with 7 positions matching TRBD1. Germline V gene data show CDR1 as SGHAT and CDR2 as FQNNGV. V shed 3 bases and J 1 base; nucleotides not matched to a gene: 6. The CDR3 loop spans 16 amino acids.

V is TRBV6-1 and J is TRBJ2-5; 8 bases agree with TRBD2. This CDR3 comprises 15 residues. CDR1 is MNHNS, CDR2 SASEGT, per germline. The J segment lost 2 bases and the V segment lost 3 bases, leaving 5 bases of the junction unmatched. The CDR3 DNA is TGTGCCAGCAGTGAGATAGCGGGGACTCAAGAGACCCAGTACTTC. It is translated as CASSEIAGTQETQYF.

The chain carries TRBV7-9 and TRBJ2-3; 7 nucleotides match TRBD1. V lost 5 bases to trimming and J lost 3 bases; unmatched junction nucleotides: 8. Germline V gives CDR1 SEHNR, CDR2 FQNEAQ (reference sequence). The CDR3 runs to 15 residues. The CDR3 DNA is TGTGCCAGCAGCGCTGAAGGGGGCCCAACAGATACGCAGTATTTT. Its protein is CASSAEGGPTDTQYF.

This chain connects TRBV27 to TRBJ1-2; D is perhaps TRBD1 (5 bases). The V and J ends lost 4 bases and 4 bases respectively, with 13 bases between them. CDR1 MNHEY and CDR2 SMNVEV come from the germline V gene (reference sequence). This CDR3 region has 14 residues. Here the CDR3 DNA reads TGTGCCAGCAGTTCCGGGCAGGGCATCTATGGCTACACCTTC. Encoded protein: CASSSGQGIYGYTF.

The chain uses TRBV27 and TRBJ2-5; D might be TRBD1 (5 bases). Germline-derived CDR1 and CDR2 are MNHEY and SMNVEV (reference sequence). V was pared by 0 bases and J by 5 bases, with 13 bases between. CDR3 length equals 15 residues. CDR3: CASSLSAGPPETQYF. The CDR3 region has the DNA TGTGCCAGCAGTTTATCGGCAGGGCCCCCGGAGACCCAGTACTTC.

The V call is TRBV6-1, the J call TRBJ1-2; 11 nucleotides match TRBD1. The junction had 7 bases not matched to a gene; V was cut back by 6 bases and J by 7 bases. Germline CDR1 reads MNHNS; CDR2 reads SASEGT. This CDR3 is 14 amino acids long. CDR3 residues: CASSAGTGGFGYTF. Written as DNA, the CDR3 is TGTGCCAGCAGCGCCGGGACAGGGGGTTTTGGCTACACCTTC.

This clone is a singleton in its sample. The CDR3 region has the DNA TGTGCCAGCAGGCATAGCGGGGGGGCCGATGGTACGCAGTATTTT. It is translated as CASRHSGGADGTQYF. The chain has TRBV7-9 and TRBJ2-3; 11 nucleotides line up with TRBD2. Unmatched junction bases numbered 10, after V lost 6 bases and J lost 8 bases. The CDR3 has 15 residues. The germline V gene has CDR1 SEHNR and CDR2 FQNEAQ (reference sequence).

The rearrangement joins TRBV7-2 to TRBJ1-2; D is possibly TRBD1 (5 bases). This CDR3 has 14 amino acids. Trimming stripped 5 bases from V and 2 bases from J, with 12 bases between. Germline lookup yields CDR1 SGHTA and CDR2 FQGNSA. The CDR3 protein is CASSPRQSNYGYTF. The CDR3 region has the DNA TGTGCCAGCAGCCCCCGACAGAGCAACTATGGCTACACCTTC.

This clone has just one count. The gene calls are TRBV5-4 and TRBJ2-1, with TRBD2 matching over 7 bases. CDR1 and CDR2 from the germline V gene are SGHNT and YYREEE (reference sequence). The CDR3 has 15 residues. V shed 6 bases and J 0 bases; nucleotides not matched to a gene: 6. The CDR3 sequence is CASTGGGYSYNEQFF. DNA of the CDR3: TGTGCCAGCACTGGGGGGGGTTACTCCTACAATGAGCAGTTCTTC.

The V and J genes are TRBV5-1 and TRBJ2-3; 11 bases are a match to TRBD1. V lost 4 bases and J lost 6; bases outside the gene matches: 7. Germline V CDR1 and CDR2: SGHRS, YFSETQ. The length of the CDR3 is 15 residues. CDR3 in amino acids: CASSLSRDRGDTQYF. DNA of the CDR3: TGCGCCAGCAGCCTTTCCCGGGACAGGGGGGATACGCAGTATTTT.

This sequence joins TRBV4-3 and TRBJ1-4, with D unresolved. The CDR3 covers 15 residues. Germline CDR1 is LGHNA and CDR2 is YSLEER. The germline V and J ends were trimmed by 4 bases and 4 bases, with 13 bases remaining between them. CDR3 DNA sequence: TGCGCCAGCAGCCCCCGCCCCCAGATTAATGAAAAACTGTTTTTT. Residues: CASSPRPQINEKLFF.

The table lists this clone with a few counts. The gene calls are TRBV9 and TRBJ1-6; possibly TRBD1 for D (5 bases). With 3 bases removed from V and 9 bases from J, the gap between germline ends came to 10 bases. Germline V lookup: CDR1 SGDLS, CDR2 YYNGEE. The length of the CDR3 is 13 residues. For the CDR3, the DNA is TGTGCCAGCAGCGCGGGGGACGGTTCACCCCTCCACTTT. It specifies CASSAGDGSPLHF.

The chain carries TRBV6-5 and TRBJ1-2, with TRBD1 matching over 8 bases. The CDR3 runs to 14 residues. Trimming removed 8 bases from V and 3 bases from J; junction bases left unmatched: 8. Germline CDR1 reads MNHEY; CDR2 reads SVGAGI. The DNA of the CDR3 is TGTGCCAGCGGGGAGCAGGGGGCAGACTATGGCTACACCTTC. Translation gives CASGEQGADYGYTF.

V usage is TRBV6-5 and J usage is TRBJ2-2; the match to TRBD1 covers 9 bases. V lost 6 bases, J lost 9 bases, and 8 bases stayed unmatched. Germline V gives CDR1 MNHEY, CDR2 SVGAGI. CDR3 size: 14 residues. This CDR3 reads CASRRGQGGRELFF. CDR3 sequence (DNA): TGTGCCAGCAGAAGGGGACAGGGAGGCCGGGAGCTGTTTTTT.

This chain connects TRBV5-6 to TRBJ2-3, with D possibly TRBD2 on 6 matching bases. Germline CDR1 SGHDT, CDR2 YYEEEE. The CDR3 extends over 13 amino acids. The ends were cut back, 4 bases at V and 5 bases at J, with 11 bases in the middle. The CDR3 is CASSPRAGDTQYF. The CDR3 DNA reads TGTGCCAGCAGCCCTAGAGCGGGAGATACGCAGTATTTT.

The chain carries TRBV5-6 and TRBJ1-2, with TRBD1 as a possible D gene (5 bases). From germline, CDR1 is SGHDT and CDR2 YYEEEE. The V gene lost 4 bases and the J gene lost 2 bases, with 18 bases spanning the gap. This CDR3 contains 16 residues. The CDR3 loop is CASSGKTGSLNYGYTF. CDR3 in DNA: TGTGCCAGCAGCGGAAAAACAGGTTCCTTAAACTATGGCTACACCTTC.

The genes are TRBV15 and TRBJ2-7; 7 bases are shared with TRBD1. V shed 0 bases and J 3 bases; nucleotides not matched to a gene: 8. The CDR3 covers 16 residues. The germline V gene has CDR1 LNHNV and CDR2 YYDKDF (reference sequence). The CDR3 loop is CATSRDKVQGIYEQYF. CDR3 nucleotide sequence: TGTGCCACCAGCAGAGATAAGGTACAGGGGATCTACGAGCAGTACTTC. Looking up the rest from reference TRBV15 and TRBJ2-7 gives the full variable domain: DAMVIQNPRYQVTQFGKPVTLSCSQTLNHNVMYWYQQKSSQAPKLLFHYYDKDFNNEADTPDNFQSRRPNTSFCFLDIRSPGLGDTAMYLCATSRDKVQGIYEQYFGPGTRLTVT.

The CDR3 loop is CAISTGAYEQYF. As DNA, the CDR3 is TGTGCCATCAGCACAGGGGCCTACGAGCAGTACTTC. The chain employs TRBV10-3 and TRBJ2-7; 7 bases are shared with TRBD1. Germline CDR1 and CDR2: ENHRY and SYGVKD. The CDR3 covers 12 residues. The ends lost 6 bases at V and 2 bases at J; junction bases unmatched: 1.

This chain joins TRBV30 and TRBJ2-3; TRBD1 is a possible D gene (5 bases). In germline, CDR1 is GTSNPN, CDR2 SVGIG (reference sequence). Trimming took 8 bases from V and 2 from J, leaving 14 bases between them. The CDR3 has 13 amino acids. The CDR3: CATKQGYTDTQYF. The DNA of the CDR3 is TGTGCCACAAAGCAGGGATACACAGATACGCAGTATTTT.

The V gene is TRBV2, the J gene TRBJ2-7, with D uncertain. The V end was cut by 3 bases, the J end by 2 bases, with 14 bases between. Germline V gene sequence: CDR1 SNHLY, CDR2 FYNNEI. CDR3 length: 15 amino acids. This chain's CDR3 is CASSDRVRGPYEQYF. In nucleotides, the CDR3 is TGTGCCAGCAGTGATCGCGTCCGAGGCCCCTACGAGCAGTACTTC. Variable domain in full (rest from reference TRBV2 and TRBJ2-7): EPEVTQTPSHQVTQMGQEVILRCVPISNHLYFYWYRQILGQKVEFLVSFYNNEISEKSEIFDDQFSVERPDGSNFTLKIRSTKLEDSAMYFCASSDRVRGPYEQYFGPGTRLTVT.

The chain links TRBV30 to TRBJ1-4; D is undetermined. Per germline, CDR1 GTSNPN and CDR2 SVGIG (reference sequence). The CDR3 is made up of 14 amino acids. The V end lost 3 bases, the J end lost 7 bases, and 15 bases lay between the germline ends. The CDR3 region has the DNA TGTGCCTGGAGAGGATTGCGGTTCCCTGAAAAACTGTTTTTT. Translating it yields CAWRGLRFPEKLFF.

This clone has a single count. This sequence joins TRBV4-3 and TRBJ1-1; 7 bases fit TRBD1. The CDR3 runs to 18 residues. Per the germline V gene, CDR1 is LGHNA and CDR2 is YSLEER. V dropped 0 bases and J dropped 1; count of bases not matched to a gene: 11. Here the CDR3 DNA reads TGCGCCAGCAGCCAAGATCTTTTCTATCCAGGGGGGAACACTGAAGCTTTCTTT. Amino acids: CASSQDLFYPGGNTEAFF.

V and J are TRBV2 and TRBJ2-1; 10 nucleotides line up with TRBD1. The CDR3 sequence is 18 residues long. CDR1 is SNHLY and CDR2 is FYNNEI in the germline V gene. V shed 4 bases, J shed 8 bases, and the junction held 17 bases outside the gene matches. This CDR3 is CASSVNLVGTGDFHEQFF. CDR3 in DNA: TGTGCCAGCAGTGTTAATCTTGTAGGGACAGGGGACTTCCATGAGCAGTTCTTC.

The chain links TRBV19 to TRBJ1-2, with TRBD1 as a possible D gene (6 bases). Germline loops: CDR1 LNHDA, CDR2 SQIVND (reference sequence). This CDR3 is built from 19 residues. V shed 6 bases and J shed 2 bases, with 28 bases lying between them. CDR3 sequence: CASRPIRENRAEGNYGYTF. The CDR3 bases are TGTGCCAGTAGACCAATTCGAGAAAACAGGGCCGAGGGCAACTATGGCTACACCTTC.